A single T cell receptor (beta chain) is shown here with its context. Profiled with immunoSEQ multiplex PCR; TCRdb holds only in-frame clones, not every one. The data show around 42,000 clones, about nine tenths seen once. The data originate from a study of T cell changes during pregnancy in multiple sclerosis. This clonotype was sampled from a female donor with multiple sclerosis, enrolled in a pregnancy study. Specimen: CD4+ T cells from peripheral blood mononuclear cells, collected before pregnancy.

The DNA of the CDR3 is TGTGCCAGCAGCTACCGAGGGGGTCAGCCCCAGCATTTT. Amino acids: CASSYRGGQPQHF. The chain carries TRBV7-2 and TRBJ1-5; a weak D match, TRBD1 (6 bases). The V end lost 4 bases, the J end lost 6 bases, and 10 bases lay between the germline ends. The CDR3 spans 13 residues. In germline, CDR1 is SGHTA, CDR2 FQGNSA.